This T cell receptor (beta chain) was sequenced for a study of monozygotic twins with cystic fibrosis. Study summary: Three micrograms of fragmented DNA underwent around 14 PCR cycles for library preparation.

In regard to this clone: Its antigen is as yet unknown.

The V end was cut by 0 bases, the J end by 0 bases, with 10 bases between. The CDR3 is 16 amino acids. Germline V gives CDR1 SGHRS, CDR2 YFSETQ. TCRdb's copy holds only in-frame clones and misses some; the assay was immunoSEQ multiplex PCR. The repertoire holds fewer than 25,000 clones, with 87% as singletons. General study results and limits: In 13 of 16 pairs, V gene usage was closest to the co-twin's. The repertoire was suggested to be naive-dominated, clonality median roughly 0.0089. Monozygotic CF twins shared more identical nucleotide clonotypes than unrelated patients.

Sequences were obtained from blood. The TCR comes from a woman younger than 45 with cystic fibrosis. The V and J genes are TRBV5-1 and TRBJ2-1, with D hard to call. The DNA of the CDR3 is TGCGCCAGCAGCTTGGCGGTAAAAAGCTCCTACAATGAGCAGTTCTTC. Translated, it gives CASSLAVKSSYNEQFF.